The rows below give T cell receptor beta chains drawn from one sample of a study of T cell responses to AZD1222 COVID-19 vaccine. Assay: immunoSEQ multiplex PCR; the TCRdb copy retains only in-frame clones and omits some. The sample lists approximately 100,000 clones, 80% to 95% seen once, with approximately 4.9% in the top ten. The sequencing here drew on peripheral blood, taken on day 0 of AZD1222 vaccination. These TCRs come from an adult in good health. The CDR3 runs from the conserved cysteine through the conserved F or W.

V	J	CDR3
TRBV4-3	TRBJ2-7	CASSHHRGTRSHEQYF
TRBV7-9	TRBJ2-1	CASSSGSGEQFF
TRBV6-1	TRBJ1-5	CASSEARGYQPQHF
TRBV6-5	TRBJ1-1	CASKRTGRGAEAFF
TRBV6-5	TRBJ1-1	CASIPLDTNTEAFF
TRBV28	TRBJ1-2	CASSPDRAWSYTF
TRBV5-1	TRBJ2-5	CASSGGTVIQETQYF
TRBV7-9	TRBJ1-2	CASSSTDGNYGYTF
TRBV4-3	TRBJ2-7	CASSPGTGGSYEQYF
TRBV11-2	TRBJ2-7	CASSLGGSNSYEQYF
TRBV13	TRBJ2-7	CASSFSRSDEQYF
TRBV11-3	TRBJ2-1	CASSLGQYGNEQFF
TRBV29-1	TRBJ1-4	CSADTGSTNEKLFF
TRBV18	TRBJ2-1	CASSPLGGLAGGNEQFF
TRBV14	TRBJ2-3	CASSQGGRGSDTQYF
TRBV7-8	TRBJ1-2	CASSLAQGIDGYTF
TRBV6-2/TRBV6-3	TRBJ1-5	CASSSLLDRYSNQPQHF
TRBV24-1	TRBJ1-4	CATSDTGTGAGKLFF
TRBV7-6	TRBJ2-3	CASSLDVGGLAGPDTQYF
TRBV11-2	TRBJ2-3	CASSWTATTDTQYF
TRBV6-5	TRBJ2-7	CASSYGTTHGEQYF
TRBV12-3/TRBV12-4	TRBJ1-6	CASRTLPTPLHF
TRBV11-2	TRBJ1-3	CASSFSPTGDGGNTIYF
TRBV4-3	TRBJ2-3	CASSQGWRGGSDTQYF
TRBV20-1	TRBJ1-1	CSASFGAEWNTEAFF
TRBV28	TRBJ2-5	CASRGGQIKQETQYF
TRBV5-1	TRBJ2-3	CASLLGGASTDTQYF
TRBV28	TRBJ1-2	CASRSGTGGSYGYTF
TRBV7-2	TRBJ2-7	CASSLGTGGLISYEQYF
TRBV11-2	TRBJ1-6	CASSSDRTSYNSPLHF
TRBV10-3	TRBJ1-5	CAISEVGEPQHF
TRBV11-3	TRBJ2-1	CASSSGGSSYNEQFF